The clone carrying this T cell receptor (beta chain) appeared a single time. Antigen unknown. Treatment of the sample: approximately 10-day PBMC culture with coronavirus spike peptide pools or control peptides (ViraFEST assay). CDR3 size: 14 residues. V dropped 0 bases and J dropped 5 bases, with 9 bases sitting between them. Germline CDR1 reads SGHNT; CDR2 reads YYREEE (reference sequence). Oncomine TCR Beta short-read sequencing was applied to DNA from cultured CD4+ T cells. Via MiXCR, TCRdb re-called the PCR reads, giving one row per CDR3 protein. The data show 20,000 to 30,000 distinct CDR3 sequences, 45% to 50% seen once. The sample originates from a study of vaccination and CD4 T cells after COVID-19. Study-level background: Six males and four females constituted the convalescent cohort, two of whom were Hispanic. Stimulation of cells relied on overlapping spike peptides derived from SARS-CoV-2, HCoV-NL63, HCoV-OC43 and HCoV-229E. The authors gave control cultures a CEFX pool, an HIV-1 Nef pool, or no peptide. Study outcomes and limitations: Analysis of convalescent patients found that 304 of 307 vaccine-specific clones were spike mono-reactive.

V gene TRBV5-4 combines with J gene TRBJ2-1, with D possibly matching TRBD1 (5 bases). This TCR came from a human donor who had recovered from COVID-19. Material for sequencing was CD4+ T cells from blood, cultured in vitro. The CDR3: CASSLVAGNNEQFF. The CDR3 DNA sequence: TGTGCCAGCAGCTTGGTTGCAGGGAACAATGAGCAGTTCTTC. Complete variable domain (other parts from reference TRBV5-4 and TRBJ2-1): ETGVTQSPTHLIKTRGQQVTLRCSSQSGHNTVSWYQQALGQGPQFIFQYYREEENGRGNFPPRFSGLQFPNYSSELNVNALELDDSALYLCASSLVAGNNEQFFGPGTRLTVL.